This T cell receptor (beta chain) came from a study of regulatory T cells in long-lasting Graves disease. Study outcomes and limitations: Favored gene segments in persistent disease were TRBV28, TRBJ1-2 and TRBJ2-5. Newly diagnosed Graves' patients had higher TCR diversity than persistent ones. New patients shared some 890 public clonotypes, fewer than the 2,500 to 3,500 shared by persistent patients.

This sample's time point: persistent/refractory GD, antithyroid drugs over 5 years with positive TRAb. RNA extracted from PBMCs served as the sequencing template. Criteria from the American Thyroid Association guidelines were applied to diagnose Graves' disease. The sample holds many counts of this clonotype. Its specificity is unknown. To make TCR beta libraries, researchers used iRepertoire HTBI primers and Arm-PCR of CDR3 regions. TCRdb processed the multiplex PCR reads anew with MiXCR; each CDR3 protein has one entry. This table holds under 500,000 distinct CDR3 sequences, 20% to 25% found once. The CDR3 has 17 amino acids. J was trimmed by 4 bases and V by 3 bases; bases with no gene match: 9.

Specimen: peripheral blood mononuclear cells (PBMCs), collected when the disease was refractory, from a patient treated with antithyroid drugs. The TCR originated in a female donor with Graves disease. The chain joins TRBV12-3 or TRBV12-4 to TRBJ2-2; 9 nucleotides line up with TRBD2. CDR3 residues: CASSFTGLASRTGELFF. The CDR3 DNA reads as TGTGCCAGCAGTTTTACCGGACTAGCGTCCCGCACCGGGGAGCTGTTTTTT.